This is a list of T cell receptor beta chains from one sample in a study of blood T cell repertoires in COVID-19. TCRdb's table, derived via immunoSEQ multiplex PCR, lists solely in-frame clones and lacks some. The repertoire has fewer than 200,000 clones, around 79% of them found once; the top ten carry more than 25%. Sequencing input: peripheral blood. The receptors shown here come from a woman between 65 and 79 years old with acute or convalescent COVID-19. The CDR3 runs from the conserved cysteine through the conserved F or W. The order of the fields is D gene, J gene, V gene, clone size, CDR3 DNA, CDR3 protein. The D gene is left open where the match is weak. Part of the rows lack a size; the others show once, few, many or a class for expanded clones.

d_call: TRBD2
j_call: TRBJ2-5
v_call: TRBV28
clone_size: -
cdr3_nt: TGTGCCAGCAGCGAACCTAGCGGGAAAGAGACCCAGTACTTC
cdr3_aa: CASSEPSGKETQYF

d_call: TRBD2
j_call: TRBJ2-7
v_call: TRBV28
clone_size: -
cdr3_nt: TGTGCCAGCAGTCCTGGGGGGGGCTACGAGCAGTACTTC
cdr3_aa: CASSPGGGYEQYF

d_call: TRBD2
j_call: TRBJ2-3
v_call: TRBV6-6
clone_size: -
cdr3_nt: TGTGCCAGCAGTTGGACTAGCACCGACACAGATACGCAGTATTTT
cdr3_aa: CASSWTSTDTDTQYF

d_call: -
j_call: TRBJ1-2
v_call: TRBV6-6
clone_size: -
cdr3_nt: TGTGCCAGCAGGCTAGCTAACTATGGCTACACCTTC
cdr3_aa: CASRLANYGYTF

d_call: -
j_call: TRBJ2-1
v_call: TRBV7-2
clone_size: few
cdr3_nt: TGTGCCAGCAGCTTAGCCGGGAATTGGGAGCAGTTCTTC
cdr3_aa: CASSLAGNWEQFF

d_call: TRBD2
j_call: TRBJ2-3
v_call: TRBV6-5
clone_size: -
cdr3_nt: TGTGCCAGCAATACGGGACTAGCGGGATCAGATACGCAGTATTTT
cdr3_aa: CASNTGLAGSDTQYF

d_call: -
j_call: TRBJ1-2
v_call: TRBV19
clone_size: -
cdr3_nt: TGTGCCAGTAGTATGGGCAGCAACTATGGCTACACCTTC
cdr3_aa: CASSMGSNYGYTF

d_call: TRBD2
j_call: TRBJ2-3
v_call: TRBV5-1
clone_size: -
cdr3_nt: TGCGCCAGCAGCTTGGGTCTAGCGGGCTCCACTGATACGCAGTATTTT
cdr3_aa: CASSLGLAGSTDTQYF

d_call: TRBD2
j_call: TRBJ2-3
v_call: TRBV5-1
clone_size: -
cdr3_nt: TGCGCCAGCAGCTTGAGGGCTAGCGGGAACACAGATACGCAGTATTTT
cdr3_aa: CASSLRASGNTDTQYF

d_call: TRBD2
j_call: TRBJ2-7
v_call: TRBV5-1
clone_size: -
cdr3_nt: TGCGCCAGCAGCCTGGGACCTTCCAAGCGGGGCTGGTCCTACGAGCAGTACTTC
cdr3_aa: CASSLGPSKRGWSYEQYF

d_call: -
j_call: TRBJ1-5
v_call: TRBV30
clone_size: -
cdr3_nt: TGTGCCTGGAGTCTCAGGGCCGGCAATCAGCCCCAGCATTTT
cdr3_aa: CAWSLRAGNQPQHF

d_call: TRBD1
j_call: TRBJ2-2
v_call: TRBV29-1
clone_size: -
cdr3_nt: TGCAGCGTTGAAGATCGAGGGACAGGGGGCACCGGGGAGCTGTTTTTT
cdr3_aa: CSVEDRGTGGTGELFF

d_call: TRBD2
j_call: TRBJ2-1
v_call: TRBV2
clone_size: -
cdr3_nt: TGTGCCAGCAGAGCGACGACTAGCGGGGTTGATGAGCAGTTCTTC
cdr3_aa: CASRATTSGVDEQFF

d_call: -
j_call: TRBJ2-7
v_call: TRBV28
clone_size: few
cdr3_nt: TGTGCCAGCAGACGATATTCGGGGAGCTACGAGCAGTACTTC
cdr3_aa: CASRRYSGSYEQYF

d_call: TRBD1
j_call: TRBJ1-1
v_call: TRBV3-1/TRBV3-2
clone_size: -
cdr3_nt: TGTGCCAGCAGCCAAGGAATGACAGGGGTAAGATGGACTGAAGCTTTCTTT
cdr3_aa: CASSQGMTGVRWTEAFF

d_call: TRBD1
j_call: TRBJ2-1
v_call: TRBV10-3
clone_size: -
cdr3_nt: TGTGCCATCAGCCCGACAGGGGGGGATACCAATGAGCAGTTCTTC
cdr3_aa: CAISPTGGDTNEQFF

d_call: TRBD2
j_call: TRBJ2-1
v_call: TRBV9
clone_size: -
cdr3_nt: TGTGCCAGCAGCGCCGGGACTAGCGGGACGGATGAGCAGTTCTTC
cdr3_aa: CASSAGTSGTDEQFF

d_call: TRBD1
j_call: TRBJ1-1
v_call: TRBV6-5
clone_size: -
cdr3_nt: TGTGCCAGCAGAGACCGACAGGGCGGGATAGCTTTCTTT
cdr3_aa: CASRDRQGGIAFF

d_call: -
j_call: TRBJ2-2
v_call: TRBV13
clone_size: once
cdr3_nt: TGTGCCAGCAGCTTCGGAACGTTAGACAAGATTTCCTGGGAGCGATCGAACACCGGGGAGCTGTTTTTT
cdr3_aa: CASSFGTLDKISWERSNTGELFF

d_call: -
j_call: TRBJ2-1
v_call: TRBV12-2
clone_size: -
cdr3_nt: TGTGCAAGTCGCATTGACAGGGGGCCTGAGTCGGAGCAGTTCTTC
cdr3_aa: CASRIDRGPESEQFF

d_call: -
j_call: TRBJ2-7
v_call: TRBV6-5
clone_size: -
cdr3_nt: TGTGCCAGCCCAGAGGATTTGTGGGGGGGCAACTTC
cdr3_aa: CASPEDLWGGNF

d_call: -
j_call: TRBJ2-3
v_call: TRBV5-4
clone_size: -
cdr3_nt: TGTGCCAGCAGACGGGGTATCACAGATACGCAGTATTTT
cdr3_aa: CASRRGITDTQYF

d_call: -
j_call: TRBJ2-7
v_call: TRBV6-5
clone_size: -
cdr3_nt: TGTGCCAGCAGCAGGCTTACAGGGATACCAGGCGAGCAGTACTTC
cdr3_aa: CASSRLTGIPGEQYF

d_call: TRBD2
j_call: TRBJ2-1
v_call: TRBV5-3
clone_size: -
cdr3_nt: TGTGCCAGAGCTTCGACTAGCGGGAGACATGAGCAGTTCTTC
cdr3_aa: CARASTSGRHEQFF